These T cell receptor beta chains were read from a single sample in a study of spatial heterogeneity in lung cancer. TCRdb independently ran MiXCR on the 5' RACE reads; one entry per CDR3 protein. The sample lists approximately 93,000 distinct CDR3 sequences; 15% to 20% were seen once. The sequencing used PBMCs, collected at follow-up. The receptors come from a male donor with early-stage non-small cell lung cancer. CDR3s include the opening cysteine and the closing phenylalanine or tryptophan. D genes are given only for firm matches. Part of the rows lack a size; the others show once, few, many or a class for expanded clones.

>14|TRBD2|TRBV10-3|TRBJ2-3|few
TGTGCCACGAGACTAGCGGGAGAGACAGATACGCAGTATTTT
CATRLAGETDTQYF
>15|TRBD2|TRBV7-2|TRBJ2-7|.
TGTGCCAGCAGCCTTTCCGGGACTAGCTCCTACGAGCAGTACTTC
CASSLSGTSSYEQYF
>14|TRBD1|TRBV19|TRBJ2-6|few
TGTGCCAGCCACAGGGGGCCCGGGGCCAACGTCCTGACTTTC
CASHRGPGANVLTF
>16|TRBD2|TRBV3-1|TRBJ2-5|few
TGTGCCAGCAGCCAAGAAGGAGCGGGGCCCGGAGAGACCCAGTACTTC
CASSQEGAGPGETQYF
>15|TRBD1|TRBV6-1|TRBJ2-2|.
TGTGCCAGCAGCTGGACAGGATGGAGGACCGGGGAGCTGTTTTTT
CASSWTGWRTGELFF
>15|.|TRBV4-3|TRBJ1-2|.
TGCGCCAGCAGCCAAGATGCGGCGACTAACTATGGCTACACCTTC
CASSQDAATNYGYTF
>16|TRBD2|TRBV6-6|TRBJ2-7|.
TGTGCCAGCAGTTACTCAACTAGCGGGAGATTGTACGAGCAGTACTTC
CASSYSTSGRLYEQYF
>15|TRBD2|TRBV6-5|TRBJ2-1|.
TGTGCCAGCAGTTACTCCAGCGGGAGGGCCAATGAGCAGTTCTTC
CASSYSSGRANEQFF
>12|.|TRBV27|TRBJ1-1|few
TGTGCCAGCAATGGGATGAACACTGAAGCTTTCTTT
CASNGMNTEAFF
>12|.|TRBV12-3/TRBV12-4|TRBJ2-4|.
TGTGCCAGCGAACAGAGTGGGTACATTCAGTACTTC
CASEQSGYIQYF
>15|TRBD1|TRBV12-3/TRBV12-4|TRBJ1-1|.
TGTGCCAGCAGACCTACAGGGGCGAGGAACACTGAAGCTTTCTTT
CASRPTGARNTEAFF
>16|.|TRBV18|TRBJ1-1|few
TGTGCCAGCTCACCAACGCCAGGGAGGAAGGACACTGAAGCTTTCTTT
CASSPTPGRKDTEAFF
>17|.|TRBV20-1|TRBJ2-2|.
TGCAGTGCTAGAGATTCCGGTATGGACAGCCTCACCGGGGAGCTGTTTTTT
CSARDSGMDSLTGELFF
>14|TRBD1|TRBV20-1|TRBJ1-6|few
TGCAGTGCTAGACAAACAGGGGGCTTTTCACCCCTCCACTTT
CSARQTGGFSPLHF
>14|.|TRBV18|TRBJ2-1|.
TGTGCCAGCTTCAACCAGGCGGCAGTCAATGAGCAGTTCTTC
CASFNQAAVNEQFF
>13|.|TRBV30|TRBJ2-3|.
TGTGCCTGGGACCAGAGAGTCACAGATACGCAGTATTTT
CAWDQRVTDTQYF
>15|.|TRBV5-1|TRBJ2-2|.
TGCGCCAGCAGCTTGGCTGAAGGCCCCACCGGGGAGCTGTTTTTT
CASSLAEGPTGELFF
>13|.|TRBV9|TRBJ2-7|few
TGTGCCAGCAGCGTAGTAGGGAGTGGGGAGCAGTACTTC
CASSVVGSGEQYF
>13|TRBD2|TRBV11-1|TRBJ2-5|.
TGTGCCAGCAGCTTCGGGGGGACAGAGACCCAGTACTTC
CASSFGGTETQYF
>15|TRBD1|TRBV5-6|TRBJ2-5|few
TGTGCCAGCAGCGCCTATACAGGGGGCTTGGAGACCCAGTACTTC
CASSAYTGGLETQYF
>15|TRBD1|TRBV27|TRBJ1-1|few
TGTGCCAGCAGTTCCCGACAGGGCTTAAACACTGAAGCTTTCTTT
CASSSRQGLNTEAFF
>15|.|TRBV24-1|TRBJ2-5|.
TGTGCCACCAGTGAAAACCGGGACGATCAAGAGACCCAGTACTTC
CATSENRDDQETQYF
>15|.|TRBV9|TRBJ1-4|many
TGTGCCAGCAGCCCTCACCGGGCCCGTAATGAAAAACTGTTTTTT
CASSPHRARNEKLFF
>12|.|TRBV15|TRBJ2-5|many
TGTGCCACCAGCAGAGATCGGCTTACCCAGTACTTC
CATSRDRLTQYF
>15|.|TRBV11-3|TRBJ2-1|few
TGTGCCAGCAGCTCTTCTGGGCGGGGATACAATGAGCAGTTCTTC
CASSSSGRGYNEQFF
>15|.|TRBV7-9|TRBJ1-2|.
TGTGCCAGCAGCCAAGACACCGCACGTTCGCGGGGCTACACCTTC
CASSQDTARSRGYTF
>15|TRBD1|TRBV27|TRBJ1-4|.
TGTGCCAGCAGTTCCCCCACAGGGGGCGGTGAAAAACTGTTTTTT
CASSSPTGGGEKLFF
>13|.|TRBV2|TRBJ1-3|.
TGTGCCAGCAGTGGGGACTCTGGCAACACCATATATTTT
CASSGDSGNTIYF
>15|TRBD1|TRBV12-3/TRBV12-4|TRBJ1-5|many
TGTGCCAGCAGACCACAGGGGGGTGGTAGTCAGCCCCAGCATTTT
CASRPQGGGSQPQHF
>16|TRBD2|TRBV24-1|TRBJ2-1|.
TGTGCCACCAGTGACCAAGGACTAGCGCCCTACAATGAGCAGTTCTTC
CATSDQGLAPYNEQFF
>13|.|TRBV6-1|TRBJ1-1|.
TGTGCCAGCAGTGAGGACACGGTCGTTGAAGCTTTCTTT
CASSEDTVVEAFF
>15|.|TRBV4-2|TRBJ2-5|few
TGTGCCAGCAGCCAAGCGGGGCAGTATCAAGAGACCCAGTACTTC
CASSQAGQYQETQYF
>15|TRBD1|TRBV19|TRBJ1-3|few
TGTGCCAGTAGCCGGACAGGGAGCTCTGGAAACACCATATATTTT
CASSRTGSSGNTIYF
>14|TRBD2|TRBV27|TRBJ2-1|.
TGTGCCAGCTCGAAGCGGGACCACGCGGATGAGCAGTTCTTC
CASSKRDHADEQFF
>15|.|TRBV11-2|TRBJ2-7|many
TGTGCCAGCAGCCGACTAGCAGGGGACTCCTACGAGCAGTACTTC
CASSRLAGDSYEQYF
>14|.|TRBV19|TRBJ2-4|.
TGTGCCAGTAGGGACGTCGGGGGAGGAAACATTCAGTACTTC
CASRDVGGGNIQYF
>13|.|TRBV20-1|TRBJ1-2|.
TGCAGTGCTAGAGAAACCGGGAACTATGGCTACACCTTC
CSARETGNYGYTF
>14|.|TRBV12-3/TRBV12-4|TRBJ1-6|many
TGTGCCAGCAGTTTTTCCCACATAAATTCACCCCTCCACTTT
CASSFSHINSPLHF
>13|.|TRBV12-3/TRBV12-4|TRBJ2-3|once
TGTGCAGATGGGGACGGAGGCACAGATACGCAGTATTTT
CADGDGGTDTQYF
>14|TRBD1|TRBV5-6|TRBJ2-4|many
TGTGCCAGCAGCCCTGACAGGGGACGGTACATTCAGTACTTC
CASSPDRGRYIQYF
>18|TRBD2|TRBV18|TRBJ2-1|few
TGTGCCAGCTCCCAAGCGGGACGCGGGCGAAGCTCCTACAATGAGCAGTTCTTC
CASSQAGRGRSSYNEQFF
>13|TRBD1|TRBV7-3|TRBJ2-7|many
TGTGCCAGCAGCTTAGGACAGGGAGACGAGCAGTACTTC
CASSLGQGDEQYF
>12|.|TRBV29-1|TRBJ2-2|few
TGCAGCGTTGAAGCCAACACCGGGGAGCTGTTTTTT
CSVEANTGELFF
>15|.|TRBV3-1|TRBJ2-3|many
TGTGCCAGCAGCCAAGATATAGGATTTCCAGATACGCAGTATTTT
CASSQDIGFPDTQYF
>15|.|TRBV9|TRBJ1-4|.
TGTGCCAGCAGCGTAGATGCCAGGGGTGGTGAAAAACTGTTTTTT
CASSVDARGGEKLFF
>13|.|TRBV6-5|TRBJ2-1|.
TGTGCCAGCAGCCCGGTGGAAGGAAATGAGCAGTTCTTC
CASSPVEGNEQFF
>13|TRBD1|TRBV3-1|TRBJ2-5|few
TGTGCCAGCCTCCGACAGGGGGCGGAGACCCAGTACTTC
CASLRQGAETQYF
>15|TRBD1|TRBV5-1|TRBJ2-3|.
TGCGCCAGCAGCCTACAGGGGGCCCAGACAGATACGCAGTATTTT
CASSLQGAQTDTQYF
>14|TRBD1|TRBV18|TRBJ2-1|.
TGTGCCAGCTCACCCGGGACAGAAAATCGGGAGCAGTTCTTC
CASSPGTENREQFF
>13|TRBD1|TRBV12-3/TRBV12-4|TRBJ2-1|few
TGTGCCATCATTGGGACAGGGAACAATGAGCAGTTCTTC
CAIIGTGNNEQFF
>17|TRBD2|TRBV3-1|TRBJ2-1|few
TGTGCCAGCAGCCCGTTTTGGCGGGAGGGCCCAATGGGTGAGCAGTTCTTC
CASSPFWREGPMGEQFF
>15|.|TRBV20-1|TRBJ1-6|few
TGCAGTGCTAGAGATCAACAGGGAGCCGGGTCACCCCTCCACTTT
CSARDQQGAGSPLHF
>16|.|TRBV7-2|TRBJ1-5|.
TGTGCCAGCAGCTTAGACGGGCGACAGAGCAATCAGCCCCAGCATTTT
CASSLDGRQSNQPQHF